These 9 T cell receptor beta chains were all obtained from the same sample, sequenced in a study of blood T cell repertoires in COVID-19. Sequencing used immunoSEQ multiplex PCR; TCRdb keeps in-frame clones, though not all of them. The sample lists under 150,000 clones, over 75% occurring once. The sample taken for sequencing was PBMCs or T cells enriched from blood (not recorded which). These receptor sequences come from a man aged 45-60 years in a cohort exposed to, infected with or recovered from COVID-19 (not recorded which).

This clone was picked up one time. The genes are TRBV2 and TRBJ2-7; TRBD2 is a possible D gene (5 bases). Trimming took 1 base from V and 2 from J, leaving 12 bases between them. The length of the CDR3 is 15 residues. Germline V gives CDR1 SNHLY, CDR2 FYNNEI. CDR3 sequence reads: CASSEGRTTTYEQYF. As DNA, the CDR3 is TGTGCCAGCAGTGAAGGGAGGACCACCACCTACGAGCAGTACTTC. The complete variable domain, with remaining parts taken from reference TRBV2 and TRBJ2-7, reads EPEVTQTPSHQVTQMGQEVILRCVPISNHLYFYWYRQILGQKVEFLVSFYNNEISEKSEIFDDQFSVERPDGSNFTLKIRSTKLEDSAMYFCASSEGRTTTYEQYFGPGTRLTVT.

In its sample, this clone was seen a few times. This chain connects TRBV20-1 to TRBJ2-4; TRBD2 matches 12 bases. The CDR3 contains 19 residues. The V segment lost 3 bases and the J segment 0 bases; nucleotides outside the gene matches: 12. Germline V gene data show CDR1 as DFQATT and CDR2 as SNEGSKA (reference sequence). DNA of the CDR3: TGCAGTGCTAGTGCCCGACTAGCGGGAGAACCACTAGCCAAAAACATTCAGTACTTC. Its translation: CSASARLAGEPLAKNIQYF.

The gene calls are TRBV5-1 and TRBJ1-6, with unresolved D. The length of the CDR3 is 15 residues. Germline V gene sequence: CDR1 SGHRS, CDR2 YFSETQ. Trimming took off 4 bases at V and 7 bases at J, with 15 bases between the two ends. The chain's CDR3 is CASSEGPTGNSPLHF. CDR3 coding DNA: TGCGCCAGCAGCGAGGGCCCGACTGGAAATTCACCCCTCCACTTT.

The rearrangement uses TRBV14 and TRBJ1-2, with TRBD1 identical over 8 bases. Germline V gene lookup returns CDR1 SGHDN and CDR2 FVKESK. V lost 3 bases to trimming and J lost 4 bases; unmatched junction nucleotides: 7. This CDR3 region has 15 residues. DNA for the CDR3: TGTGCCAGCAGCCAGGGGTCAGGGGGCCTCTATGGCTACACCTTC. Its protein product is CASSQGSGGLYGYTF.

The CDR3 DNA sequence: TGCACCAGCAGCCAGGACCTCAGGGCGAGCTCCTATAATTCACCCCTCCACTTT. Translating it yields CTSSQDLRASSYNSPLHF. V gene TRBV1 combines with J gene TRBJ1-6; TRBD1 is the table's D call and was not checked against the DNA. TRBV1 is classified as a pseudogene. The CDR3 spans 18 residues.

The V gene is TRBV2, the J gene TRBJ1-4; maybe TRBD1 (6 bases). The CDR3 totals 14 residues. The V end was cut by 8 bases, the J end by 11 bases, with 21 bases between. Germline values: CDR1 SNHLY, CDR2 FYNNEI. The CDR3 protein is CASDTAGAGGKLFF. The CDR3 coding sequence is TGTGCCAGCGACACAGCAGGGGCCGGTGGCAAACTGTTTTTT.

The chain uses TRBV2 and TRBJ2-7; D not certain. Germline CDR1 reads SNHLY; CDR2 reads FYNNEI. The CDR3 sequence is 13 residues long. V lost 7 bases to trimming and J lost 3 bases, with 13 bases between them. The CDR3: CASTGGRGYEQYF. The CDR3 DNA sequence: TGTGCCAGCACCGGCGGAAGAGGCTACGAGCAGTACTTC.

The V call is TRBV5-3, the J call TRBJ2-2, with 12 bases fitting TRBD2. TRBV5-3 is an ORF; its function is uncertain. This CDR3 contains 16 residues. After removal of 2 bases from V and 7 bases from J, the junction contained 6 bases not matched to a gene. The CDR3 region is CARSFTSGRLGGELFF. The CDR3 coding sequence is TGTGCCAGAAGCTTCACTAGCGGGAGGTTGGGCGGGGAGCTGTTTTTT.

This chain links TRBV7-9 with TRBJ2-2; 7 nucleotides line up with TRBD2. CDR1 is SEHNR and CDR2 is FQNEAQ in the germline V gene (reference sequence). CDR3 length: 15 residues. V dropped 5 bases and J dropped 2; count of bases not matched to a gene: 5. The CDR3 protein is CASSPGTTNTGELFF. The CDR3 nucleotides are TGTGCCAGCAGCCCCGGGACTACCAACACCGGGGAGCTGTTTTTT.